These T cell receptor beta chains were read from a single sample in a study of T-cell reconstitution after alpha-beta-depleted transplantation in children. A single record per CDR3 protein comes from TCRdb applying MiXCR to the PCR reads. Of about 400,000 distinct CDR3 sequences listed, roughly 21% are singletons. This specimen consisted of PBMCs from the stem cell graft donor, obtained from the stem cell graft. Source of these receptors: a human donor who donated a stem cell graft to a child with acute myeloid leukemia. CDR3s include the opening cysteine and the closing phenylalanine or tryptophan. The D gene is left open where the match is weak. The size entry is marked missing in some rows and otherwise reads once, few, many or a size class.

>NA|TRBV9|TRBD2|TRBJ2-1
TGTGCCAGCAGCGTAGGGGAGGGCGGGAGTTTCTACAATGAGCAGTTCTTC
CASSVGEGGSFYNEQFF
>many|TRBV20-1|NA|TRBJ2-1
TGCAGTGTGGCGGAGATTAGTCGGCTCTTC
CSVAEISRLF
>few|TRBV5-5|NA|TRBJ1-1
TGTGCCAGCAGCTTGGTCTGGGGGAACACTGAAGCTTTCTTT
CASSLVWGNTEAFF
>few|TRBV4-3|NA|TRBJ1-5
TGCGCCAGCAGCCAAGTCGTCGGTAGCAATCAGCCCCAGCATTTT
CASSQVVGSNQPQHF
>many|TRBV20-1|NA|TRBJ2-1
TGCAGTGCTAGGACACATTGGTATGAGCAGTTCTTC
CSARTHWYEQFF
>NA|TRBV5-1|NA|TRBJ2-2
TGCGCCAGCACCCAGGGTCAAATCGGCAGGACCGGGGAGCTGTTTTTT
CASTQGQIGRTGELFF
>NA|TRBV4-1|TRBD2|TRBJ2-2
TGCGCCAGCAGCCAAACTAGCGGCCGGGTGGGCACCGGGGAGCTGTTTTTT
CASSQTSGRVGTGELFF
>few|TRBV12-3/TRBV12-4|NA|TRBJ2-7
TGTGCCAGCAGTTTAGGGCGGGACCGAGTCCACTTC
CASSLGRDRVHF
>many|TRBV20-1|NA|TRBJ2-5
TGCAGTGCTAGAGATAGCCACCTACAACAAGAGACCCAGTACTTC
CSARDSHLQQETQYF
>NA|TRBV7-3|TRBD1|TRBJ2-2
TGTGCCAGCAGTCCTACGGGACAGGGGATCACCGGGGAGCTGTTTTTT
CASSPTGQGITGELFF
>few|TRBV12-3/TRBV12-4|NA|TRBJ1-2
TGTGCCAGCAGAACCACTATGGGGTTGGGCTATGGCTACACCTTC
CASRTTMGLGYGYTF
>NA|TRBV25-1|TRBD1|TRBJ2-3
TGTGCCAGCAGTGATTCTCTCCCTCCGGGACAGGGCGCAGATACGCAGTATTTT
CASSDSLPPGQGADTQYF
>few|TRBV20-1|TRBD1|TRBJ1-6
TGCAGTGCTAGAGAGGGGACAGGGAGGCATTCACCCCTCCACTTT
CSAREGTGRHSPLHF
>NA|TRBV12-3/TRBV12-4|TRBD2|TRBJ2-3
TGTGCCAGCAGTTCCGCAGGGACTAGCGGGACAGATACGCAGTATTTT
CASSSAGTSGTDTQYF
>NA|TRBV5-1|NA|TRBJ1-1
TGCGCCAGCAGCTCGGACAGCCTGAACACTGAAGCTTTCTTT
CASSSDSLNTEAFF
>NA|TRBV5-1|NA|TRBJ2-5
TGCGCCAGCAGCCCAAAAGAGAGAAGGCCGAGGGAAGAGACCCAGTACTTC
CASSPKERRPREETQYF
>NA|TRBV7-3|TRBD2|TRBJ2-1
TGTGCCAGCAGCTTCTTAGCGGGAGACGCGGATGAGCAGTTCTTC
CASSFLAGDADEQFF
>few|TRBV12-3/TRBV12-4|TRBD1|TRBJ2-5
TGTGCCAGCAGGCGGACAGGGGGCGGTGAGACCCAGTACTTC
CASRRTGGGETQYF
>NA|TRBV20-1|NA|TRBJ2-3
TGCAGTGCTAGCGGGCAGACAGATACGCAGTATTTT
CSASGQTDTQYF
>few|TRBV12-3/TRBV12-4|TRBD1|TRBJ2-5
TGTGCCAGCAGTGTAGAGGGGGCCCACAGAGAGACCCAGTACTTC
CASSVEGAHRETQYF
>NA|TRBV24-1|TRBD1|TRBJ2-5
TGTGCCACCAGTGACTGGACAGGTCAGGAGACCCAGTACTTC
CATSDWTGQETQYF
>NA|TRBV11-1|NA|TRBJ2-7
TGTGCCAGCAGCTTTCAGGACAACTACGAGCAGTACTTC
CASSFQDNYEQYF
>many|TRBV4-3|TRBD2|TRBJ2-3
TGCGCCAGCAGCCAAGAGGGGGGGGACCCTGTTACAGATACGCAGTATTTT
CASSQEGGDPVTDTQYF
>NA|TRBV20-1|NA|TRBJ2-5
TGCAGTGCTACATTGGAGGCAGTCCAAGAGACCCAGTACTTC
CSATLEAVQETQYF
>NA|TRBV24-1|NA|TRBJ2-1
TGTGCCACCAGTGATTTGCATTTCCCGACAGTGTACAATGAGCAGTTCTTC
CATSDLHFPTVYNEQFF
>many|TRBV29-1|TRBD2|TRBJ2-3
TGCAGCGTTGCCGGGACTAGCATTGATACGCAGTATTTT
CSVAGTSIDTQYF
>few|TRBV15|TRBD1|TRBJ2-6
TGTGCCACCAGCAGCGGACAGGGCGACTCTGGGGCCAACGTCCTGACTTTC
CATSSGQGDSGANVLTF
>few|TRBV29-1|NA|TRBJ2-2
TGCAGCGGGAGGAGGGGCGGGGAGCTGTTTTTT
CSGRRGGELFF
>many|TRBV27|NA|TRBJ2-7
TGTGCCAGCAGTTTAGCCGGGACTGGCTCCTACGAGCAGTACTTC
CASSLAGTGSYEQYF
>NA|TRBV7-9|TRBD1|TRBJ1-1
TGTGCCAGCAGCTCCACAGGGGGCAGGATGGCTGAAGCTTTCTTT
CASSSTGGRMAEAFF
>few|TRBV28|NA|TRBJ2-7
TGTGCCAGCAGTTTCACAGCCGCCTACGAGCAGTACTTC
CASSFTAAYEQYF
>few|TRBV4-1|TRBD2|TRBJ2-3
TGCGCCAGCAGCCCACTAGCGGGAGTTCATACAGATACGCAGTATTTT
CASSPLAGVHTDTQYF
>NA|TRBV28|NA|TRBJ2-7
TGTGCCAGCAGCCTCGGGTACGGGATGAGCGAGCAGTACTTC
CASSLGYGMSEQYF
>NA|TRBV20-1|NA|TRBJ2-5
TGCAGTGCTCAAGGACAGACGGAGACCCAGTACTTC
CSAQGQTETQYF
>NA|TRBV15|NA|TRBJ2-7
TGTGCCACCAGCAGACCTAACTCCTACGAGCAGTACTTC
CATSRPNSYEQYF
>NA|TRBV4-2|NA|TRBJ2-2
TGTGCCAGCAGCCAAGTTCTGACAGCGAATACCGGGGAGCTGTTTTTT
CASSQVLTANTGELFF
>NA|TRBV20-1|NA|TRBJ2-1
TGCAGTGCTAGAGACACCCGGGGGTCCTACAATGAGCAGTTCTTC
CSARDTRGSYNEQFF
>NA|TRBV20-1|NA|TRBJ1-2
TGCAGTTGGGTTGAGGTTAACTATGGCTACACCTTC
CSWVEVNYGYTF
>many|TRBV6-5|NA|TRBJ1-2
TGTGCCAGCAAACAGGGAGGCAATGGCTACACCTTC
CASKQGGNGYTF